This T cell receptor (beta chain) was captured by sequencing in a study of T cell responses to AZD1222 COVID-19 vaccine. Study-wide results and limits: Without day 14 samples, only post-peak T cell repertoires were studied. Donors skewed white British and female; clonal diversity was possibly underestimated. Targets within unmutated variant regions were reportedly found for nearly half of spike-specific TCRs.

The CDR3 loop spans 13 amino acids. Trimming left V 2 bases short and J 7 bases short, with 9 bases between. Profiling relied on immunoSEQ multiplex PCR, and the TCRdb table lists in-frame clones only, not all of them. The data hold roughly 99,000 clones, with 90% to 95% observed a single time. As for this clone: Its antigen is not identified.

The J gene is TRBJ2-1, the V gene TRBV12-3 or TRBV12-4; D is unclear. Sequencing used peripheral blood, obtained 28 days after the second AZD1222 dose. The source of this sequence is an adult who received the AZD1222 COVID-19 vaccine. The CDR3 DNA reads TGTGCCAGCAGTTTATTCCGGGTTAATGAGCAGTTCTTC. Amino acid sequence: CASSLFRVNEQFF.